Following are 30 T cell receptor beta chains from one sample sequenced in a study of T cell responses to AZD1222 COVID-19 vaccine (dated by TCRdb to the early 2020s). Taken with the paper, the label for time point translates to: baseline before first vaccination. Libraries came from the immunoSEQ multiplex PCR assay. What TCRdb holds here is the immuneACCESS table cut down to in-frame rearrangements. Part of the clones is not present; checked against another copy, under half of the missing clones reflect an unresolved V gene, and the others are unexplained. This sample holds 110,000 to 150,000 clones; roughly 91% were observed only once. Of the sample, roughly 9.1% is held by the ten largest clones. The sample in question was peripheral blood, obtained on day 0 of AZD1222 vaccination. These receptors all stem from an adult in good health.

This chain links TRBV11-3 with TRBJ2-3, with D possibly matching TRBD1 (5 bases). Germline CDR1 SGHNT, CDR2 YENEEA. V lost 5 bases, J lost 2 bases, and 11 bases lay in between. The CDR3 covers 14 residues. CDR3 in DNA: TGTGCCAGCAGCCAAGACAGCCTCACAGATACGCAGTATTTT. This translates into CASSQDSLTDTQYF.

The chain has TRBV4-1 and TRBJ1-2; D uncertain. The V gene lost 7 bases and the J gene lost 8 bases, with 20 bases spanning the gap. The CDR3 consists of 14 residues. CDR1 and CDR2 from the germline V gene are MGHRA and YSYEKL. The CDR3 sequence is CASTPGRNPGGYTF. CDR3 nucleotide sequence: TGCGCCAGCACTCCGGGAAGGAACCCTGGCGGCTACACCTTC.

The rearrangement joins TRBV2 to TRBJ1-1; D is undetermined. This CDR3 has 14 residues. Per germline, CDR1 SNHLY and CDR2 FYNNEI. Trimming cost V 1 base and J 4 bases, with 10 bases left between them. The CDR3 sequence is CASSEVGRATEAFF. The CDR3 coding sequence is TGTGCCAGCAGTGAAGTGGGTAGGGCCACTGAAGCTTTCTTT.

This chain uses TRBV19 with TRBJ2-5; D call uncertain. The CDR3 length is 14 residues. Trimming left V 4 bases short and J 3 bases short, with 12 bases between. In germline, CDR1 is LNHDA, CDR2 SQIVND (reference sequence). The CDR3 nucleotides are TGTGCCAGTAGTACGAGTCTAGAAGAAGAGACCCAGTACTTC. Its translation is CASSTSLEEETQYF.

The chain uses TRBV7-2 and TRBJ2-3; D remains ambiguous. V was clipped by 5 bases and J by 6 bases, with 12 bases between them. The V gene's germline CDR1 is SGHTA and CDR2 FQGNSA. This CDR3 comprises 13 residues. CDR3 in amino acids: CASSKGSGDTQYF. CDR3 bases: TGTGCCAGCAGCAAAGGGTCGGGCGATACGCAGTATTTT.

The rearrangement joins TRBV5-1 to TRBJ2-1; 9 positions agree with TRBD2. The germline V gene has CDR1 SGHRS and CDR2 YFSETQ. The V segment lost 5 bases and the J segment 6 bases; nucleotides outside the gene matches: 9. The CDR3 is 15 residues long. The CDR3 DNA sequence: TGCGCCAGCAGATCAAGCGGGGGGCCTTCCAATGAGCAGTTCTTC. Its protein is CASRSSGGPSNEQFF. Filled out from reference TRBV5-1 and TRBJ2-1, the complete variable domain reads KAGVTQTPRYLIKTRGQQVTLSCSPISGHRSVSWYQQTPGQGLQFLFEYFSETQRNKGNFPGRFSGRQFSNSRSEMNVSTLELGDSALYLCASRSSGGPSNEQFFGPGTRLTVL.

The chain joins TRBV6-1 to TRBJ1-1; 9 bases agree with TRBD1. The CDR3 loop spans 14 amino acids. Germline CDR1 reads MNHNS; CDR2 reads SASEGT. The ends lost 3 bases at V and 4 bases at J; junction bases unmatched: 3. The CDR3 DNA sequence: TGTGCCAGCAGTGACGGGACAGGGCGCACTGAAGCTTTCTTT. Protein product: CASSDGTGRTEAFF.

This clone came up once. This rearrangement joins TRBV6-6 to TRBJ2-7; possible D gene TRBD2, 7 bases. The CDR3 runs 14 residues. CDR1 and CDR2 (germline): MNHNY, SVGAGI (reference sequence). Trimming took 10 bases from V and 9 from J, leaving 25 bases between them. CDR3 coding DNA: TGTGCCATTTCCGGGGGGCTTCAACCGGGCCGGCAGTACTTC. It encodes CAISGGLQPGRQYF.

This CDR3 is CAPRGQGDTEAFF. The DNA of the CDR3 is TGTGCCCCCAGGGGACAGGGCGACACTGAAGCTTTCTTT. The rearrangement links TRBV2 to TRBJ1-1, with 9 bases identical to TRBD1. V lost 11 bases to trimming and J lost 3 bases; unmatched junction nucleotides: 7. The CDR3 is made up of 13 amino acids. Germline V gene data show CDR1 as SNHLY and CDR2 as FYNNEI. The full variable domain, with the rest looked up from reference TRBV2 and TRBJ1-1, is EPEVTQTPSHQVTQMGQEVILRCVPISNHLYFYWYRQILGQKVEFLVSFYNNEISEKSEIFDDQFSVERPDGSNFTLKIRSTKLEDSAMYFCAPRGQGDTEAFFGQGTRLTVV.

A single count supports this clone. The V and J genes are TRBV4-1 and TRBJ2-1; the match to TRBD1 covers 8 bases. Germline V CDR1 and CDR2: MGHRA, YSYEKL. V was pared by 4 bases and J by 7 bases, with 12 bases of the junction left unmatched. The CDR3 covers 16 residues. The CDR3 DNA follows: TGCGCCAGCAGCCCGGGAACAGGGGGAAAGTTTAATGAGCAGTTCTTC. Residues: CASSPGTGGKFNEQFF.

In its sample, this clone was seen once. V gene TRBV4-2 combines with J gene TRBJ2-2; TRBD1 might be the D (7 bases). V was cut by 2 bases and J by 3 bases, with 16 bases left in between. Germline loops: CDR1 LGHNA, CDR2 YNFKEQ. The CDR3 spans 17 residues. CDR3 protein: CASSQYIDREDTGELFF. CDR3 bases: TGTGCCAGCAGCCAATATATCGACAGGGAGGACACCGGGGAGCTGTTTTTT.

The chain combines TRBV5-1 with TRBJ2-7; TRBD1 matches at 8 bases. After removal of 2 bases from V and 4 bases from J, the junction contained 5 bases not matched to a gene. The CDR3 runs to 14 residues. The germline CDR1 and CDR2 sequences are SGHRS and YFSETQ. CDR3 in DNA: TGCGCCAGCAGCTTCTACAGGGGGAGTTACGAGCAGTACTTC. Its protein is CASSFYRGSYEQYF.

This clone was seen a single time. The chain links TRBV4-1 to TRBJ1-1; no firm D call. The CDR3 has 13 amino acids. Between the trimmed V and J ends, which lost 2 bases and 1 base, there was a span of 5 bases. CDR1 and CDR2 from the germline V gene are MGHRA and YSYEKL. CDR3 sequence (DNA): TGCGCCAGCAGCCAAAAAAGGAACACTGAAGCTTTCTTT. Translating gives CASSQKRNTEAFF.

The V gene is TRBV30, the J gene TRBJ2-1; 11 positions match TRBD1. Germline trimming cut 4 bases from V and 7 bases from J; bases unmatched to any gene: 3. Per germline, CDR1 GTSNPN and CDR2 SVGIG (reference sequence). The CDR3 is 13 residues long. In nucleotides, the CDR3 is TGTGCCTGGAATCGGGACAGGGGGAATGAGCAGTTCTTC. Encoded protein: CAWNRDRGNEQFF.

The V call is TRBV7-2, the J call TRBJ2-7; a possible D gene is TRBD1 (5 bases). This CDR3 is built from 16 residues. Germline assignment: CDR1 SGHTA and CDR2 FQGNSA. The V gene lost 2 bases and the J gene lost 3 bases, with 17 bases spanning the gap. The CDR3 nucleotides are TGTGCCAGCAGCTTAATGTCTCTGGGGCAGGGCTACGAGCAGTACTTC. Translating it yields CASSLMSLGQGYEQYF.

The chain employs TRBV5-8 and TRBJ2-7; D call uncertain. Per germline, CDR1 SGHTS and CDR2 YDEGEE. The CDR3 consists of 12 residues. V lost 3 bases and J lost 6, with 10 bases in between. CDR3 in amino acids: CASSSRAGEQYF. The CDR3 nucleotides read TGTGCCAGCAGCTCCCGCGCCGGCGAGCAGTACTTC. Looking up the rest from reference TRBV5-8 and TRBJ2-7 gives the full variable domain: EAGVTQSPTHLIKTRGQQATLRCSPISGHTSVYWYQQALGLGLQFLLWYDEGEERNRGNFPPRFSGRQFPNYSSELNVNALELEDSALYLCASSSRAGEQYFGPGTRLTVT.

The V call is TRBV28, the J call TRBJ1-1; D remains unclear. V lost 7 bases to trimming and J lost 1 base, with 13 bases between them. The CDR3 is 14 amino acids. Germline V gene sequence: CDR1 MDHEN, CDR2 SYDVKM. CDR3 nucleotides: TGTGCCAGCACCACCCTCCCATCGAACACTGAAGCTTTCTTT. Translation gives CASTTLPSNTEAFF.

The rearrangement uses TRBV29-1 and TRBJ1-2; 7 bases agree with TRBD1. The trim removed 6 bases at V and 4 bases at J, leaving 8 bases unmatched. Germline V gene data show CDR1 as SQVTM and CDR2 as ANQGSEA. The CDR3 is 13 amino acids. The CDR3 spells CSVRDSGSYGYTF. The DNA for the CDR3 is TGCAGCGTCAGGGACAGCGGTAGCTATGGCTACACCTTC.

The rearrangement joins TRBV12-3 or TRBV12-4 to TRBJ2-1; TRBD1 might be the D (6 bases). The V and J ends lost 10 bases and 6 bases respectively, with 16 bases between them. The CDR3 has 13 amino acids. The CDR3 DNA sequence: TGTGCCACTGTCCGGGACATCAGCAATGAGCAGTTCTTC. It specifies CATVRDISNEQFF.

V is TRBV5-1 and J is TRBJ1-2; D is unclear. Germline-derived CDR1 and CDR2 are SGHRS and YFSETQ. Trimming cost V 5 bases and J 4 bases, with 6 bases left between them. This CDR3 region has 11 residues. The CDR3 sequence: CASRPGYGYTF. The DNA for the CDR3 is TGCGCCAGCAGACCCGGCTATGGCTACACCTTC.

J is TRBJ1-1 and V is TRBV18, with D uncertain. This CDR3 has 13 residues. The ends were cut back, 5 bases at V and 1 base at J, with 8 bases in the middle. The germline V gene encodes CDR1 KGHSH and CDR2 LQKENI. The CDR3 DNA follows: TGTGCCAGCTCATCAGGCCAGAACACTGAAGCTTTCTTT. This gives the protein CASSSGQNTEAFF.

This chain connects TRBV11-3 to TRBJ1-1, with no clear D. The germline gives CDR1 SGHNT, CDR2 YENEEA. There are 13 residues in the CDR3. V lost 4 bases to trimming and J lost 8 bases, with 14 bases between them. CDR3 region: CASSSERRKEAFF. As DNA, the CDR3 is TGTGCCAGCAGCTCGGAGCGACGAAAGGAAGCTTTCTTT.

This chain connects TRBV5-1 to TRBJ1-1; unclear D gene. Between the trimmed V and J ends, which lost 0 bases and 6 bases, there was a span of 6 bases. Germline CDR1 reads SGHRS; CDR2 reads YFSETQ. CDR3 length: 12 amino acids. CDR3 nucleotides: TGCGCCAGCAGCTTGGGAACGTCTGAAGCTTTCTTT. The encoded protein is CASSLGTSEAFF.

This clone was seen more than once but under ten times. The CDR3 bases are TGTGCCAGCAGCCGAGTCGACAGGGTTCGGTATAATTCACCCCTCCACTTT. This codes for CASSRVDRVRYNSPLHF. The chain links TRBV9 to TRBJ1-6, with 7 bases matching TRBD1. V dropped 4 bases and J dropped 4; count of bases not matched to a gene: 11. The germline V gene encodes CDR1 SGDLS and CDR2 YYNGEE. CDR3 length: 17 residues.

J is TRBJ1-1 and V is TRBV6-1; D is undetermined. V was pared by 1 base and J by 11 bases, with 17 bases between. Germline-derived CDR1 and CDR2 are MNHNS and SASEGT. This CDR3 is built from 14 residues. The CDR3 DNA reads as TGTGCCAGCAGTGAAGAGTCGGAGGCGGGCTCGGCTTTCTTT. Amino acids: CASSEESEAGSAFF.

This rearrangement joins TRBV27 to TRBJ2-1; D is possibly TRBD1 (5 bases). CDR1 MNHEY and CDR2 SMNVEV come from the germline V gene (reference sequence). CDR3 length: 13 residues. The V and J ends lost 6 bases and 10 bases respectively, with 16 bases between them. CDR3 bases: TGTGCCAGCAGCTTGAGAGGCCGACAGGAGCAGTTCTTC. Its translation is CASSLRGRQEQFF.

This chain connects TRBV11-2 to TRBJ1-3; a weak D match, TRBD1 (6 bases). V lost 1 base and J lost 5, with 9 bases in between. CDR1 and CDR2 from the germline V gene are SGHAT and FQNNGV. The CDR3 totals 14 residues. The CDR3 bases are TGTGCCAGCAGCTTAGCTGGACAGAGAAACACCATATATTTT. It translates to CASSLAGQRNTIYF.

The chain joins TRBV6-5 to TRBJ2-7; 9 bases map to TRBD2. In germline, CDR1 is MNHEY, CDR2 SVGAGI. Losses at the gene ends were 1 base for V and 5 bases for J; bases not matched to a gene: 6. The CDR3 runs to 15 residues. The CDR3 DNA reads as TGTGCCAGCAGTTACTACGGCGGGGGGGCAGACGAGCAGTACTTC. This translates into CASSYYGGGADEQYF.

V usage is TRBV4-1 and J usage is TRBJ2-3, with D unresolved. The CDR3 is 12 residues long. CDR1 is MGHRA, CDR2 YSYEKL, per germline. V dropped 3 bases and J dropped 4 bases, with 5 bases sitting between them. The CDR3 loop is CASSQLADTQYF. CDR3 DNA: TGCGCCAGCAGCCAGCTGGCAGATACGCAGTATTTT.

Written as DNA, the CDR3 is TGTGCCAGCAGCCAGGGAGGTAGCACAGATACGCAGTATTTT. It translates to CASSQGGSTDTQYF. This rearrangement joins TRBV7-2 to TRBJ2-3, with D maybe TRBD2 (6 bases). The germline CDR1 and CDR2 sequences are SGHTA and FQGNSA. The CDR3 covers 14 residues. V dropped 5 bases and J dropped 0 bases, with 9 bases sitting between them. Full variable domain (outside the CDR3, taken from reference TRBV7-2 and TRBJ2-3): GAGVSQSPSNKVTEKGKDVELRCDPISGHTALYWYRQSLGQGLEFLIYFQGNSAPDKSGLPSDRFSAERTGGSVSTLTIQRTQQEDSAVYLCASSQGGSTDTQYFGPGTRLTVL.